This paragraph covers one TCR beta chain sequence. Its antigen is still unknown. Healthy bone marrow donors formed the donor group. Unrecorded immune exposures were likely, despite nominal health at sampling. This CDR3 has 16 amino acids. The ends were cut back, 3 bases at V and 1 base at J, with 14 bases in the middle. Germline lookup yields CDR1 SGHNT and CDR2 YYREEE (reference sequence). The sample originates from a study of cytomegalovirus exposure and HLA in healthy donors. PCR used 60 Vbeta primers and 13 Jbeta primers. Clones were read by immunoSEQ multiplex PCR, and TCRdb kept only the in-frame ones, dropping some. Of about 140,000 clones in the sample, about 75% were seen once. Study-wide points: What TCR beta sequences reportedly achieved was accurate prediction of HLA-A and HLA-B alleles in most subjects. Productive rates of about 87% or about 30% were seen for most TCR beta V segments in an earlier analysis.

The sequencing sample was made of PBMCs. V is TRBV5-4 and J is TRBJ2-4; the D gene is possibly TRBD1 (6 bases). The TCR comes from a woman aged 25 to 39 in good health and CMV-seronegative. The CDR3 nucleotides are TGTGCCAGCAGCTCCGATAAAAGGGGGGCCAAAAACATTCAGTACTTC. Amino acids: CASSSDKRGAKNIQYF.